The text below deals with one T cell receptor (beta chain). What it recognizes is unknown. Use of 60 Vbeta and 13 Jbeta primers characterized the PCR. Measured with immunoSEQ multiplex PCR; TCRdb has only the in-frame clones, and not every one. The data hold tens of thousands of clones, with around 91% observed a single time. This sample is drawn from a study of cytomegalovirus exposure and HLA in healthy donors. The study, taken as a whole, reports: Some V segments, including TRBV6-2 and TRBV6-3, were excluded as indistinguishable. In vitro data verified three CMV-associated chains as specific for CMV antigens. In a later analysis, a genetic analysis reported fewer productive-TCR N-insertions in an Asian-associated ancestry cluster than the cohort average.

Trimming cost V 6 bases and J 0 bases; bases outside gene matches: 11. The CDR3 is 18 amino acids. Germline values: CDR1 SQVTM, CDR2 ANQGSEA. The gene calls are TRBV29-1 and TRBJ2-3; 14 bases fit TRBD2. The source is a woman aged 25 to 39 in good health and CMV-seropositive. Sequencing was done on a sample of PBMCs. CDR3 loop: CSVRGGLAGVSSTDTQYF. As DNA, the CDR3 is TGCAGCGTCAGAGGGGGACTAGCGGGAGTCTCTAGCACAGATACGCAGTATTTT.